Below are 5 T cell receptor beta chains sequenced from a single sample in a study of shared clonotypes between healthy human individuals. Repertoires were generated with immunoSEQ multiplex PCR, while TCRdb's copy carries only in-frame clones and drops some. There are some 980,000 clones in the sample; about 80% occur only once, and roughly 1.5% lies in the top ten. The specimen sequenced was memory CD4+ T cells sorted from blood. Specified subset: CD45RA-negative fraction. The receptors derive from a man younger than 35 in good health.

The chain combines TRBV6-5 with TRBJ2-3; 10 bases match TRBD2. Germline CDR1 and CDR2: MNHEY and SVGAGI. The CDR3 extends over 14 amino acids. V lost 6 bases to trimming and J lost 5 bases; unmatched junction nucleotides: 5. The CDR3 DNA follows: TGTGCCAGCAGCCCCGGACTAGCGGAAGATACGCAGTATTTT. This encodes CASSPGLAEDTQYF.

This clone was picked up a small number of times. This specimen includes other DNA sequences encoding the same CDR3. The V call is TRBV20-1, the J call TRBJ1-1; D not certain. This CDR3 spans 11 amino acids. From germline, CDR1 is DFQATT and CDR2 SNEGSKA (reference sequence). Trimming pared 1 base from V and 5 bases from J, leaving 5 bases between. The CDR3 DNA is TGCAGTGCTAGAGTGGTGACTGAAGCTTTCTTT. Amino acid sequence: CSARVVTEAFF.

V gene TRBV10-3 combines with J gene TRBJ1-2, with D perhaps matching TRBD1 (5 bases). The germline V and J ends were trimmed by 0 bases and 2 bases, with 13 bases remaining between them. This CDR3 comprises 16 residues. Germline V gene lookup returns CDR1 ENHRY and CDR2 SYGVKD. The CDR3 sequence: CAISESRGSTNYGYTF. The CDR3 DNA sequence: TGTGCCATCAGTGAGTCTCGGGGCAGTACCAACTATGGCTACACCTTC.

The rearrangement joins TRBV6-1 to TRBJ2-7; the D call may be TRBD1 or TRBD2 (6 bases each). Germline CDR1 and CDR2: MNHNS and SASEGT. The CDR3 spans 15 residues. The V and J ends lost 7 bases and 7 bases respectively, with 23 bases between them. The CDR3 loop is CASILGAGPRREQYF. CDR3 nucleotide sequence: TGTGCCAGCATATTGGGGGCGGGACCGCGACGGGAGCAGTACTTC.

V gene TRBV15 combines with J gene TRBJ2-7; D remains ambiguous. Trimming removed 0 bases at V and 3 bases at J, with 12 bases between. Germline CDR1 LNHNV, CDR2 YYDKDF (reference sequence). The CDR3 covers 15 residues. CDR3 coding DNA: TGTGCCACCAGCAGAGATTATAGCCAGAACTACGAGCAGTACTTC. It is translated as CATSRDYSQNYEQYF.